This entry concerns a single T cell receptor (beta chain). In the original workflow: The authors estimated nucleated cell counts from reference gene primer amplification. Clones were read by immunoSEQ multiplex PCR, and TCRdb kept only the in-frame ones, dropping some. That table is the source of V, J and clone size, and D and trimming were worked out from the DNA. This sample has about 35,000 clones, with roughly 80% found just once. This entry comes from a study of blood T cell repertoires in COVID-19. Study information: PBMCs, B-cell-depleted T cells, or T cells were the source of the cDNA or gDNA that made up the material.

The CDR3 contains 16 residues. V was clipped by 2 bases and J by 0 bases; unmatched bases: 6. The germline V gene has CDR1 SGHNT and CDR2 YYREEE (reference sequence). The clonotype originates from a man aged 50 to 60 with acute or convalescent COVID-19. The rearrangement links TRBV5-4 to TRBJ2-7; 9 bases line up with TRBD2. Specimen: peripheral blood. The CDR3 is CASSLVAAGGSYEQYF. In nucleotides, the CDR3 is TGTGCCAGCAGCTTAGTGGCAGCGGGAGGCTCCTACGAGCAGTACTTC. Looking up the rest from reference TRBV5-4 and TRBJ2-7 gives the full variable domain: ETGVTQSPTHLIKTRGQQVTLRCSSQSGHNTVSWYQQALGQGPQFIFQYYREEENGRGNFPPRFSGLQFPNYSSELNVNALELDDSALYLCASSLVAAGGSYEQYFGPGTRLTVT.